This T cell receptor beta chain originates from a study of T cells in Graves' hyperthyroidism and ophthalmopathy. In germline, CDR1 is SGHRS, CDR2 YFSETQ. V gave up 4 bases and J gave up 4 bases; unmatched junction bases: 12. There are 17 residues in the CDR3. Researchers took RNA transcripts and amplified the TCR beta CDR3 regions from them. First-round RT-PCR of the TCR CDR3 relied on the HTBI primer set. TCRdb reprocessed the multiplex PCR reads via MiXCR and lists one record per CDR3 protein. The table shows 270,000 or so distinct CDR3 sequences, with approximately 26% occurring only once. This TCR was sampled from a man in his forties with Graves' hyperthyroidism that later progressed to Graves' ophthalmopathy. The sample consisted of blood. The chain carries TRBV5-1 and TRBJ2-7, with 12 nucleotides matching TRBD1. The CDR3 region is CASSKTPPGQGAYEQYF. Here the CDR3 DNA reads TGCGCCAGCAGCAAGACCCCGCCGGGACAGGGGGCATACGAGCAGTACTTC.